These 32 T cell receptor beta chains were all obtained from the same sample, sequenced in a study of blood T cell repertoires in COVID-19. TCRdb's table, derived via immunoSEQ multiplex PCR, lists solely in-frame clones and lacks some. In the table there are fewer than 500,000 clones, 70% to 90% of which are singletons. The sequenced sample consisted of peripheral blood. These receptors all stem from a young man with COVID-19, enrolled during active disease.

This clone has only one observation. This chain links TRBV5-1 with TRBJ2-1; 9 bases agree with TRBD1. The germline V gene has CDR1 SGHRS and CDR2 YFSETQ. This CDR3 comprises 14 residues. V was clipped by 4 bases and J by 6 bases; unmatched bases: 5. This CDR3 is CASSPGTGINEQFF. The CDR3, as DNA: TGCGCCAGCAGCCCGGGGACAGGGATCAATGAGCAGTTCTTC.

The V gene is TRBV12-3 or TRBV12-4, the J gene TRBJ1-1; no reliable D call. V gave up 6 bases and J gave up 3 bases, with 8 bases separating them. The CDR3 length is 12 residues. CDR3 in amino acids: CASRYSDTEAFF. CDR3 nucleotides: TGTGCCAGCAGGTACAGTGACACTGAAGCTTTCTTT.

CDR3 sequence: CASSPPGTGKSGYTF. CDR3 nucleotide sequence: TGTGCCAGTAGTCCCCCCGGGACAGGGAAGTCTGGCTACACCTTC. This sequence joins TRBV19 and TRBJ1-2; 9 nucleotides line up with TRBD1. Germline values: CDR1 LNHDA, CDR2 SQIVND (reference sequence). This CDR3 is 15 amino acids long. The V segment lost 5 bases and the J segment 7 bases; nucleotides outside the gene matches: 11.

The V gene is TRBV5-4, the J gene TRBJ2-1; TRBD2 aligns across 13 bases. This CDR3 spans 14 amino acids. Germline V CDR1 and CDR2: SGHNT, YYREEE (reference sequence). V shed 5 bases and J 5 bases; nucleotides not matched to a gene: 1. The chain's CDR3 is CASRGTSGNNEQFF. In nucleotides, the CDR3 is TGTGCCAGCAGGGGGACTAGCGGGAACAATGAGCAGTTCTTC.

The chain employs TRBV6-1 and TRBJ1-1; 12 positions match TRBD1. From germline, CDR1 is MNHNS and CDR2 SASEGT. The V gene end was trimmed by 4 bases and the J gene end by 4 bases; junction bases not matched to a gene: 13. The CDR3 is made up of 18 amino acids. CDR3 residues: CASSGGQGALGLGTEAFF. The CDR3 coding sequence is TGTGCCAGCAGTGGGGGACAGGGGGCGCTCGGACTCGGCACTGAAGCTTTCTTT.

This chain joins TRBV27 and TRBJ2-4; 7 bases are shared with TRBD1. V shed 3 bases, J shed 7 bases, and the junction held 6 bases outside the gene matches. CDR1 MNHEY and CDR2 SMNVEV come from the germline V gene (reference sequence). The CDR3 length is 14 residues. CDR3 sequence: CASSLGDRVNIQYF. The CDR3 coding sequence is TGTGCCAGCAGTTTGGGCGACAGGGTTAACATTCAGTACTTC.

The chain couples TRBV29-1 to TRBJ2-1, with 8 bases that match TRBD1. CDR1 and CDR2 (germline): SQVTM, ANQGSEA. The CDR3 extends over 14 amino acids. Losses at the gene ends were 8 bases for V and 7 bases for J; bases not matched to a gene: 13. In nucleotides, the CDR3 is TGCAGCCTGAAGTGGGGGACAGGAGGTAATGAGCAGTTCTTC. Amino acid sequence: CSLKWGTGGNEQFF.

The rearrangement uses TRBV27 and TRBJ2-5; TRBD2 agrees at 10 bases. The CDR3 runs 14 residues. V was pared by 8 bases and J by 2 bases, with 5 bases of the junction left unmatched. The germline V gene has CDR1 MNHEY and CDR2 SMNVEV (reference sequence). CDR3 residues: CASRPGLAQETQYF. CDR3 nucleotide sequence: TGTGCCAGCCGGCCGGGACTAGCGCAAGAGACCCAGTACTTC.

V gene TRBV27 combines with J gene TRBJ2-7, with D possibly matching TRBD2 (6 bases). The germline gives CDR1 MNHEY, CDR2 SMNVEV (reference sequence). V lost 1 base and J 0 bases, leaving 13 bases between the germline ends. The CDR3 is 16 amino acids. The CDR3 nucleotides read TGTGCCAGCAGTTTATTGGCGGGGACGAGCTCCTACGAGCAGTACTTC. Translating gives CASSLLAGTSSYEQYF.

This rearrangement joins TRBV7-6 to TRBJ2-1, with D possibly being TRBD2 (5 bases). Germline lookup yields CDR1 SGHVS and CDR2 FNYEAQ. The V end was cut by 3 bases, the J end by 6 bases, with 12 bases between. The CDR3 has 14 amino acids. In DNA, the CDR3 is TGTGCCAGCAGCTTTAACCGGGGAACCAATGAGCAGTTCTTC. Protein: CASSFNRGTNEQFF.

This clone occurred once. This sequence joins TRBV5-8 and TRBJ2-2, with 7 bases identical to TRBD1. The germline V gene has CDR1 SGHTS and CDR2 YDEGEE. Trimming took 4 bases from V and 2 from J; bases not matched to a gene: 8. The CDR3 spans 16 residues. For the CDR3, the DNA is TGTGCCAGCAGCACATACAGGGGTGCTAACACCGGGGAGCTGTTTTTT. Amino acids: CASSTYRGANTGELFF.

The genes are TRBV9 and TRBJ2-1; maybe TRBD2 (7 bases). V was clipped by 0 bases and J by 10 bases, with 11 bases between them. The CDR3 covers 13 residues. CDR1 is SGDLS, CDR2 YYNGEE, per germline. CDR3 DNA: TGTGCCAGCAGCGTAGGAGGGGGGGAAGAGCAGTTCTTC. Its translation is CASSVGGGEEQFF.

The rearrangement joins TRBV5-4 to TRBJ1-3; possibly TRBD1 for D (5 bases). Germline V lookup: CDR1 SGHNT, CDR2 YYREEE (reference sequence). The CDR3 loop spans 17 amino acids. The V gene lost 3 bases and the J gene lost 2 bases, with 18 bases spanning the gap. In DNA form, the CDR3 reads TGTGCCAGCAGCTCGGGCGGGGGGGGAAGCGCTGGAAACACCATATATTTT. Its protein is CASSSGGGGSAGNTIYF.

This chain links TRBV5-1 with TRBJ1-2; weak D call: TRBD1 (6 bases). With 2 bases removed from V and 5 bases from J, the gap between germline ends came to 13 bases. The CDR3 runs to 14 residues. Germline assignment: CDR1 SGHRS and CDR2 YFSETQ. CDR3 sequence: CASSFQTGTYGYTF. For the CDR3, the DNA is TGCGCCAGCAGCTTCCAGACAGGCACTTATGGCTACACCTTC.

The chain uses TRBV4-1 and TRBJ2-4; no clear D. The CDR3 sequence is 14 residues long. In germline, CDR1 is MGHRA, CDR2 YSYEKL. Between the trimmed V and J ends, which lost 3 bases and 4 bases, there was a span of 10 bases. DNA for the CDR3: TGCGCCAGCAGCCACCCCCAGGATAAAAACATTCAGTACTTC. Amino acids: CASSHPQDKNIQYF.

V gene TRBV5-6 combines with J gene TRBJ2-7; D gene unclear. The CDR3 spans 12 residues. Germline lookup yields CDR1 SGHDT and CDR2 YYEEEE. Deletions cut 3 bases from V and 1 base from J, with 5 bases between. As DNA, the CDR3 is TGTGCCAGCAGCTCCCAGTCCTACGAGCAGTACTTC. Encoded protein: CASSSQSYEQYF.

This chain connects TRBV5-1 to TRBJ1-2; 9 bases fit TRBD1. In germline, CDR1 is SGHRS, CDR2 YFSETQ. V lost 4 bases and J lost 0; bases outside the gene matches: 4. There are 15 residues in the CDR3. CDR3: CASSAGTGSNYGYTF. The CDR3 DNA follows: TGCGCCAGCAGCGCCGGGACAGGGTCTAACTATGGCTACACCTTC.

This clone came up once. The chain recombines TRBV6-5 with TRBJ1-3, with D possibly TRBD1 on 6 matching bases. Germline CDR1 MNHEY, CDR2 SVGAGI. The CDR3 totals 16 residues. V was cut by 1 base and J by 1 base, with 11 bases left in between. The CDR3 loop reads CASSYFPRGSGNTIYF. The CDR3 bases are TGTGCCAGCAGTTACTTTCCCAGGGGTTCTGGAAACACCATATATTTT.

The rearrangement links TRBV2 to TRBJ2-7; the D is unclear. Trimming stripped 3 bases from V and 2 bases from J, with 14 bases between. The germline V gene encodes CDR1 SNHLY and CDR2 FYNNEI. This CDR3 is built from 15 residues. CDR3 bases: TGTGCCAGCAGTGACCCCGGAGTACGCACCTACGAGCAGTACTTC. Translated: CASSDPGVRTYEQYF.

This chain joins TRBV2 and TRBJ2-3; 8 bases line up with TRBD2. V lost 6 bases to trimming and J lost 5 bases; unmatched junction nucleotides: 7. The CDR3 is 14 amino acids. CDR1 and CDR2 (germline): SNHLY, FYNNEI. CDR3 protein: CASRVAGKKDTQYF. The CDR3 region has the DNA TGTGCCAGCAGAGTAGCGGGGAAAAAAGATACGCAGTATTTT.

The chain employs TRBV5-1 and TRBJ2-1; 9 bases fit TRBD2. The CDR3 is 17 residues long. Germline V gives CDR1 SGHRS, CDR2 YFSETQ. V dropped 7 bases and J dropped 0; count of bases not matched to a gene: 11. The CDR3 DNA reads as TGCGCCAGCCGATTGGTAGCGGGGGCAAGCTCCTACAATGAGCAGTTCTTC. The encoded protein is CASRLVAGASSYNEQFF.

This sequence joins TRBV19 and TRBJ1-5; the match to TRBD1 covers 8 bases. The CDR3 sequence is 13 residues long. CDR1 LNHDA and CDR2 SQIVND come from the germline V gene (reference sequence). Trimming removed 9 bases from V and 7 bases from J; junction bases left unmatched: 8. The CDR3 bases are TGTGCCAGCAACGACAGGGGTTTACAGCCCCAGCATTTT. Encoded protein: CASNDRGLQPQHF.

The chain couples TRBV5-6 to TRBJ2-5, with 9 bases lining up with TRBD1. Germline loops: CDR1 SGHDT, CDR2 YYEEEE. The V gene end was trimmed by 4 bases and the J gene end by 4 bases; junction bases not matched to a gene: 8. This CDR3 is 15 amino acids long. The CDR3 coding sequence is TGTGCCAGCAGCAGGGACAGGGTCAAGACAGAGACCCAGTACTTC. Amino acids: CASSRDRVKTETQYF.

The rearrangement joins TRBV12-5 to TRBJ2-7, with D perhaps matching TRBD1 (5 bases). Germline-derived CDR1 and CDR2 are LGHNT and FRNRAP. The length of the CDR3 is 15 residues. The ends were cut back, 1 base at V and 3 bases at J, with 13 bases in the middle. CDR3 coding DNA: TGTGCTAGTGGTTTGGCCGACAGAAGCCTCTACGAGCAGTACTTC. Translating gives CASGLADRSLYEQYF. The variable domain in full, completed from reference TRBV12-5 and TRBJ2-7, reads DARVTQTPRHKVTEMGQEVTMRCQPILGHNTVFWYRQTMMQGLELLAYFRNRAPLDDSGMPKDRFSAEMPDATLATLKIQPSEPRDSAVYFCASGLADRSLYEQYFGPGTRLTVT.

The gene calls are TRBV5-1 and TRBJ2-5, with a weak D call TRBD2 (5 bases). This CDR3 spans 12 amino acids. CDR1 is SGHRS, CDR2 YFSETQ, per germline. V was shortened by 4 bases and J by 5 bases, with 9 bases between the two germline ends. DNA for the CDR3: TGCGCCAGCAGCCCGGACTTTGAGACCCAGTACTTC. Encoded protein: CASSPDFETQYF.

The chain recombines TRBV5-1 with TRBJ2-3; 8 bases map to TRBD2. The CDR3 is made up of 18 amino acids. V shed 4 bases and J 0 bases; nucleotides not matched to a gene: 13. CDR1 is SGHRS and CDR2 is YFSETQ in the germline V gene. CDR3 DNA: TGCGCCAGCAGCCTCCATACGACTAGCGCAACTAGCACAGATACGCAGTATTTT. This codes for CASSLHTTSATSTDTQYF. Full variable domain (rest looked up from reference TRBV5-1 and TRBJ2-3): KAGVTQTPRYLIKTRGQQVTLSCSPISGHRSVSWYQQTPGQGLQFLFEYFSETQRNKGNFPGRFSGRQFSNSRSEMNVSTLELGDSALYLCASSLHTTSATSTDTQYFGPGTRLTVL.

The gene calls are TRBV15 and TRBJ1-3, with TRBD1 matching 9 bases. Germline V gives CDR1 LNHNV, CDR2 YYDKDF (reference sequence). The CDR3 totals 15 residues. Trimming cost V 4 bases and J 5 bases; bases outside gene matches: 6. The DNA for the CDR3 is TGTGCCACCAGCATCGGGACAGGGCAAAGAAACACCATATATTTT. Protein product: CATSIGTGQRNTIYF.

V usage is TRBV5-1 and J usage is TRBJ2-1, with D perhaps matching TRBD2 (6 bases). V was clipped by 4 bases and J by 2 bases, with 13 bases between them. The CDR3 is 15 residues long. Germline CDR1 reads SGHRS; CDR2 reads YFSETQ. The CDR3 spells CASSGQAGPYNEQFF. CDR3 sequence (DNA): TGCGCCAGCAGCGGGCAAGCGGGCCCCTACAATGAGCAGTTCTTC.

The chain has TRBV19 and TRBJ2-7, with 7 nucleotides matching TRBD2. The ends lost 0 bases at V and 6 bases at J; junction bases unmatched: 11. CDR1 is LNHDA and CDR2 is SQIVND in the germline V gene (reference sequence). The CDR3 extends over 16 amino acids. CDR3 nucleotides: TGTGCCAGTAGTATAGATCGGGGCGGGAGTCGAGGCGAGCAGTACTTC. This codes for CASSIDRGGSRGEQYF.

This rearrangement joins TRBV12-3 or TRBV12-4 to TRBJ1-1; D uncertain. The CDR3 is 13 residues long. Deletions cut 3 bases from V and 2 bases from J, with 7 bases between. The CDR3: CASSFRENTEAFF. In DNA, the CDR3 is TGTGCCAGCAGTTTTCGCGAAAACACTGAAGCTTTCTTT.

The chain recombines TRBV7-3 with TRBJ1-2; no definite D call. Germline CDR1 is SGHTA and CDR2 is FQGTGA. CDR3 length equals 16 residues. V gave up 5 bases and J gave up 0 bases, with 16 bases separating them. Here the CDR3 DNA reads TGTGCCAGCAGCGTCGACCCCCAGAGGACTAACTATGGCTACACCTTC. Residues: CASSVDPQRTNYGYTF.

The chain links TRBV10-1 to TRBJ1-5; the match to TRBD1 covers 9 bases. V lost 10 bases, J lost 2 bases, and 15 bases stayed unmatched. The CDR3 spans 17 residues. Germline V CDR1 and CDR2: WNHNN, SYGVQD (reference sequence). This CDR3 is CANGQGLSSGRNQPQHF. CDR3 nucleotide sequence: TGCGCCAATGGACAGGGGCTCTCTTCGGGACGCAATCAGCCCCAGCATTTT.